This TCR beta chain was documented in a study of blood T cell repertoires in COVID-19. Looking at the study overall: The samples span acute and convalescent COVID-19 from the United States, Italy and Spain. From T cells, B-cell-depleted T cells, or PBMCs came the material, which was cDNA or gDNA.

As processed by the authors: Estimation of nucleated cell counts was performed using reference gene primer amplification. TCRdb's table, derived via immunoSEQ multiplex PCR, lists solely in-frame clones and lacks some. V and J calls and clone size come straight from that table; D and trimming were deduced from the DNA. The table records 650,000 to 800,000 clones, over 80% of them present only once. With 4 bases clipped from V and 2 bases from J, the junction kept 13 bases outside the gene matches. This CDR3 has 17 amino acids. The V gene's germline CDR1 is LNHDA and CDR2 SQIVND (reference sequence). The clonotype was recovered from a young woman with acute or convalescent COVID-19. This rearrangement joins TRBV19 to TRBJ1-2; TRBD1 aligns across 7 bases. Sequenced sample: peripheral blood. CDR3 in amino acids: CASSTRRRTGHNYGYTF. The CDR3 region has the DNA TGTGCCAGTAGTACGAGGAGGAGGACAGGTCACAACTATGGCTACACCTTC.